This T cell receptor beta chain derives from a study of blood T cell repertoires in COVID-19. For the study at large: The analysed material was cDNA or gDNA that came from T cells, B-cell-depleted T cells, or PBMCs.

V lost 0 bases and J lost 2, with 11 bases in between. The CDR3 totals 15 residues. The germline V gene encodes CDR1 SGHTA and CDR2 FQGNSA. Produced via immunoSEQ multiplex PCR; TCRdb's table is partial and in-frame only. Of about 99,000 clones listed, 84% are singletons. The sequenced sample was peripheral blood. The genes are TRBV7-2 and TRBJ2-7; TRBD1 is a possible D gene (5 bases). This sequence originates from a man between 65 and 80 years old with active or convalescent COVID-19. The CDR3 sequence: CASSLAPGIAYEQYF. CDR3 coding DNA: TGTGCCAGCAGCTTAGCACCAGGGATAGCCTACGAGCAGTACTTC.